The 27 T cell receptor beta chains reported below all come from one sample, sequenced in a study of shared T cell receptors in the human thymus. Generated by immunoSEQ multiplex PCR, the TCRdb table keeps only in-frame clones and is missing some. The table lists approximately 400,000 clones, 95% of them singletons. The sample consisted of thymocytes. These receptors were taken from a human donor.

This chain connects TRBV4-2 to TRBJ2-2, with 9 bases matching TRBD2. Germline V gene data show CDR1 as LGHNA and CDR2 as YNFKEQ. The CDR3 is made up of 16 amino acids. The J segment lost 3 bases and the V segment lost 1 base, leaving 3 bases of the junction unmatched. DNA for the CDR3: TGTGCCAGCAGCCAAGTAGCGGGGGACGACACCGGGGAGCTGTTTTTT. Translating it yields CASSQVAGDDTGELFF.

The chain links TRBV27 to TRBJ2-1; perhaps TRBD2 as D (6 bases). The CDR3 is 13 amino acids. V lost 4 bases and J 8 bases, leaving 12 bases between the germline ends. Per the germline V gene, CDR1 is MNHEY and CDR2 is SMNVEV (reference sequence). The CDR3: CASSSLLAYEQFF. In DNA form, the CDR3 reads TGTGCCAGCAGTTCCCTTCTAGCGTATGAGCAGTTCTTC.

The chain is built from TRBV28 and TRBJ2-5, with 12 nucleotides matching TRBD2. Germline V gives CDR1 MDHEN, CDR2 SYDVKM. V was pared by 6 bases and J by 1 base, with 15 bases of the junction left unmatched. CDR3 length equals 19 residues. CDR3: CASSPPRTSGARLQETQYF. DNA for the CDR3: TGTGCCAGCAGCCCACCCCGGACTAGCGGGGCACGGCTCCAAGAGACCCAGTACTTC.

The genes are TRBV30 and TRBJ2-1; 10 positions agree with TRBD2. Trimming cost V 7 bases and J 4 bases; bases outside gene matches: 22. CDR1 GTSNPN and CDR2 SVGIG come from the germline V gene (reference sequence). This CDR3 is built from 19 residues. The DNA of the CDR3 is TGTGCCTTTCATCGGGACTACGGGCTAGCGGGAGTGGGGTACAATGAGCAGTTCTTC. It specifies CAFHRDYGLAGVGYNEQFF.

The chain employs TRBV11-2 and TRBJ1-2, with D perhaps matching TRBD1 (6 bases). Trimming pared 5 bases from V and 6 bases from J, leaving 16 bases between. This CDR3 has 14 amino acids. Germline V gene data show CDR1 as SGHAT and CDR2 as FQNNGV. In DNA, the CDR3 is TGTGCCAGCAGCCAAACAAGGACAGCTAATGGCTACACCTTC. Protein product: CASSQTRTANGYTF.

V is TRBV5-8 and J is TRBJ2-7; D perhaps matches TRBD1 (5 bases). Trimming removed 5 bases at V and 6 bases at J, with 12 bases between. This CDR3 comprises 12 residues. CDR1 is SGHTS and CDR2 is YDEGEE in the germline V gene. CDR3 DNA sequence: TGTGCCAGCAGGGGGCGGACGCTCGAGCAGTACTTC. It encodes CASRGRTLEQYF.

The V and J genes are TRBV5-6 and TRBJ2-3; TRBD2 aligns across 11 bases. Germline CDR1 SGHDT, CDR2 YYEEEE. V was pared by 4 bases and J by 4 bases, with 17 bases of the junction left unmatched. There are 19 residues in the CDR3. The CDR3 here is CASSPGTSGRDGCADTQYF. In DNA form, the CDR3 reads TGTGCCAGCAGCCCTGGGACTAGCGGAAGAGATGGGTGCGCAGATACGCAGTATTTT.

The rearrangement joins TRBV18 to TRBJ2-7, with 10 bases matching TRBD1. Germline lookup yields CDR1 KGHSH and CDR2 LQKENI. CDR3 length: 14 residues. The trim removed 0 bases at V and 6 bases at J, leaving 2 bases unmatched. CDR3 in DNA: TGTGCCAGCTCACCACCGGGGACAGGGGTCGAGCAGTACTTC. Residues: CASSPPGTGVEQYF.

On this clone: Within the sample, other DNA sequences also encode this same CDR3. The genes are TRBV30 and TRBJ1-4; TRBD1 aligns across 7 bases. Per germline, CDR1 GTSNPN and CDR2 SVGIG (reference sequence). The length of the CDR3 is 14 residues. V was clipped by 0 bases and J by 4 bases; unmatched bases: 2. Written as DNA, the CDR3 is TGTGCCTGGAGTGTAGGGACAGTTAATGAAAAACTGTTTTTT. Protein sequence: CAWSVGTVNEKLFF.

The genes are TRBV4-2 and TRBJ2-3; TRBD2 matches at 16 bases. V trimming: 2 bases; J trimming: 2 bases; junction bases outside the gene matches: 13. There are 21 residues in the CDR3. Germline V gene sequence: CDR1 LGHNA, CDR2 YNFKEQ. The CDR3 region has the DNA TGTGCCAGCAGCCAATACCCGGGACTAGCGGGAGGGCCAGGATCCACAGATACGCAGTATTTT. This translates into CASSQYPGLAGGPGSTDTQYF.

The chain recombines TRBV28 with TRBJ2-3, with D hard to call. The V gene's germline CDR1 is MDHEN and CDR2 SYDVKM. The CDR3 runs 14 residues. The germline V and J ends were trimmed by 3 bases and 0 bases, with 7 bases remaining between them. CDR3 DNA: TGTGCCAGCAGTTTTCACGAAAGCACAGATACGCAGTATTTT. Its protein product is CASSFHESTDTQYF. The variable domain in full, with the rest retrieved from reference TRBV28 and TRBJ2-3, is DVKVTQSSRYLVKRTGEKVFLECVQDMDHENMFWYRQDPGLGLRLIYFSYDVKMKEKGDIPEGYSVSREKKERFSLILESASTNQTSMYLCASSFHESTDTQYFGPGTRLTVL.

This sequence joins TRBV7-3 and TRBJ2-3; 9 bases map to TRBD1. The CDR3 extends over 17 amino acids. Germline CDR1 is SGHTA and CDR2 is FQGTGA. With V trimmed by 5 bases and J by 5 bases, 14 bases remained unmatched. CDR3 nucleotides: TGTGCCAGCAGCAACCGACCGGGACAGGGACAGAAAGATACGCAGTATTTT. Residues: CASSNRPGQGQKDTQYF.

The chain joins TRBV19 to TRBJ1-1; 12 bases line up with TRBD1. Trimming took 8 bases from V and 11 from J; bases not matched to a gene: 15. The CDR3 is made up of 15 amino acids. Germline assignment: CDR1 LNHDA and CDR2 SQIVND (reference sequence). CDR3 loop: CASLEPGQGAVGAFF. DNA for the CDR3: TGTGCCAGTCTCGAACCGGGACAGGGGGCGGTTGGTGCTTTCTTT.

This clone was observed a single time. CDR3 loop: CASTLGLGSGRFTEELFF. CDR3 nucleotide sequence: TGTGCCAGCACCCTAGGGCTGGGTAGCGGGAGGTTTACAGAGGAGCTGTTTTTT. The chain combines TRBV4-2 with TRBJ2-2, with 10 bases identical to TRBD2. V lost 7 bases and J lost 10; bases outside the gene matches: 21. The CDR3 consists of 18 residues. Germline assignment: CDR1 LGHNA and CDR2 YNFKEQ.

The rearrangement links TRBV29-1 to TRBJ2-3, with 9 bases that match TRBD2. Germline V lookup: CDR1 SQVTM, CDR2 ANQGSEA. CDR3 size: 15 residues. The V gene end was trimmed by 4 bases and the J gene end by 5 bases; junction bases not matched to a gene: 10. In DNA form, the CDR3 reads TGCAGCGTTGGAGTTTTTAGCGGGAGCGTAGATACGCAGTATTTT. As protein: CSVGVFSGSVDTQYF.

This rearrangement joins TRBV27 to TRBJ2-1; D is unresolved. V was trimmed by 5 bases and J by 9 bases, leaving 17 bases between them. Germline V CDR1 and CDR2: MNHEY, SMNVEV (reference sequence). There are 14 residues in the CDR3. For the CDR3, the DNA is TGTGCCAGCAGTCTTGCGAGGCCCCCGCGTGAGCAGTTCTTC. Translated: CASSLARPPREQFF.

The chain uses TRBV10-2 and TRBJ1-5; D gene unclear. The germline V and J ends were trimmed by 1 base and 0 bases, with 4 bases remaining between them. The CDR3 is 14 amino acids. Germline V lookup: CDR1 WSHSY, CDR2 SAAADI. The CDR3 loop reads CASSEWASNQPQHF. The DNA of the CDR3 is TGCGCCAGCAGTGAGTGGGCTAGCAATCAGCCCCAGCATTTT.

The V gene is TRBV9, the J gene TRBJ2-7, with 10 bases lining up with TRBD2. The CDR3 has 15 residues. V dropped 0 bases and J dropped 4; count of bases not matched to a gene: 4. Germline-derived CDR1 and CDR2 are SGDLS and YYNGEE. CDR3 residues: CASSVEAGGIYEQYF. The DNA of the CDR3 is TGTGCCAGCAGCGTAGAAGCGGGGGGGATATACGAGCAGTACTTC.

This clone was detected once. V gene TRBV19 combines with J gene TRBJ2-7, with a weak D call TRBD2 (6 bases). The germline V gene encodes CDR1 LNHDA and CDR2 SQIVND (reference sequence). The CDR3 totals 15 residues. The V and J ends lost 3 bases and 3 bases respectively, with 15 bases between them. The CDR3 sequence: CASSISGSLHYEQYF. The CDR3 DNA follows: TGTGCCAGTAGTATCTCCGGGAGTCTCCACTACGAGCAGTACTTC.

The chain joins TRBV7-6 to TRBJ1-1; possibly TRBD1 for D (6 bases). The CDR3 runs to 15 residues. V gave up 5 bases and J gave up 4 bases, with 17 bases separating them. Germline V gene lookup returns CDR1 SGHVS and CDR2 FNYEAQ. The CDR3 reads CASSGNRASGTEAFF. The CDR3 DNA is TGTGCCAGCAGCGGCAACAGGGCGTCTGGCACTGAAGCTTTCTTT.

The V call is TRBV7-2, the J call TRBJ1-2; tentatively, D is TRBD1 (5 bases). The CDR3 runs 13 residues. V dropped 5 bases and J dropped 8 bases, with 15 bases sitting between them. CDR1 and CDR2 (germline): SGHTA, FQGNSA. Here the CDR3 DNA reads TGTGCCAGCAGCCGCCGCGAGGGACGGGGCTACACCTTC. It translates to CASSRREGRGYTF.

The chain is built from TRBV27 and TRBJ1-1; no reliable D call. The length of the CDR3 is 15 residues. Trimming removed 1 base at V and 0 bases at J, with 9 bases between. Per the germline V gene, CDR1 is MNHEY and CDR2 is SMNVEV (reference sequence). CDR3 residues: CASSLYSYMNTEAFF. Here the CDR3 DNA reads TGTGCCAGCAGTTTATACAGTTACATGAACACTGAAGCTTTCTTT.

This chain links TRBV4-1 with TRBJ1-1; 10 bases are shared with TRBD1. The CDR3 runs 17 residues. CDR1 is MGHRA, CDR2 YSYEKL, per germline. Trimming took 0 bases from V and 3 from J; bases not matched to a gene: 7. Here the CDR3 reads CASSQDPGQGRDTEAFF. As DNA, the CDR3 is TGCGCCAGCAGCCAAGACCCGGGACAGGGGCGGGACACTGAAGCTTTCTTT.

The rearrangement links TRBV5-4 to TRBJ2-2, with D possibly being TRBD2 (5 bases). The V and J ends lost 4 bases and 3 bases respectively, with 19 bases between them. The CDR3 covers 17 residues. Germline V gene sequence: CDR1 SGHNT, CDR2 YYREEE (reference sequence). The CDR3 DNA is TGTGCCAGCAGCCTATGGACCCGACTACACGACACCGGGGAGCTGTTTTTT. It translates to CASSLWTRLHDTGELFF. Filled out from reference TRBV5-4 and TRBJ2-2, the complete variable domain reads ETGVTQSPTHLIKTRGQQVTLRCSSQSGHNTVSWYQQALGQGPQFIFQYYREEENGRGNFPPRFSGLQFPNYSSELNVNALELDDSALYLCASSLWTRLHDTGELFFGEGSRLTVL.

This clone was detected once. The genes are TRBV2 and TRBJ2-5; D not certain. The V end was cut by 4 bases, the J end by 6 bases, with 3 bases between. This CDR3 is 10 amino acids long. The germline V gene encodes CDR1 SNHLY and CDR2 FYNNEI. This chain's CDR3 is CASSGQTQYF. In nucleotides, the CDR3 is TGTGCCAGCAGTGGGCAGACCCAGTACTTC.

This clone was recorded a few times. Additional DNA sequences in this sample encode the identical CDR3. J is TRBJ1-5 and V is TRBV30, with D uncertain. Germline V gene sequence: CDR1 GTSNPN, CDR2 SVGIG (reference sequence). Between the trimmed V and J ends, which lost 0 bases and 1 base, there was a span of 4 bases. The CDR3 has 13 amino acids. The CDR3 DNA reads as TGTGCCTGGAGTGTCGACAGCAATCAGCCCCAGCATTTT. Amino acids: CAWSVDSNQPQHF.

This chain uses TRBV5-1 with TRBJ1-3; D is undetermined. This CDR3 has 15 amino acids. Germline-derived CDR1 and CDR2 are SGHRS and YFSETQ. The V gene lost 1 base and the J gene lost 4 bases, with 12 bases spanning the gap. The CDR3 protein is CASSLTPSWGNTIYF. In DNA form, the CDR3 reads TGCGCCAGCAGCTTGACTCCCTCATGGGGAAACACCATATATTTT. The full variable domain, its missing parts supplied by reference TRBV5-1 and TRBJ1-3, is KAGVTQTPRYLIKTRGQQVTLSCSPISGHRSVSWYQQTPGQGLQFLFEYFSETQRNKGNFPGRFSGRQFSNSRSEMNVSTLELGDSALYLCASSLTPSWGNTIYFGEGSWLTVV.